This T cell receptor (beta chain) was sequenced during a study of blood T cell repertoires in COVID-19. The assay was immunoSEQ multiplex PCR, and TCRdb's table has in-frame clones only and misses some. The table lists over 250,000 clones, roughly 86% of them singletons. Germline lookup yields CDR1 SGHVS and CDR2 FQNEAQ. This CDR3 is built from 16 residues. V was cut by 2 bases and J by 6 bases, with 20 bases left in between. Two negative PCRs, clearance, or symptom resolution had been documented for recovered Cohort 3 donors. The gene calls are TRBV7-8 and TRBJ2-7; D is undetermined. This clonotype originated in a woman aged 18-30 years who had recovered from COVID-19. What was sequenced was PBMCs or T cells enriched from blood (not recorded which). In DNA form, the CDR3 reads TGTGCCAGCAGCTTAAGAGTCTCCTTTCAGCGTCTCGAGCAGTACTTC. It encodes CASSLRVSFQRLEQYF.